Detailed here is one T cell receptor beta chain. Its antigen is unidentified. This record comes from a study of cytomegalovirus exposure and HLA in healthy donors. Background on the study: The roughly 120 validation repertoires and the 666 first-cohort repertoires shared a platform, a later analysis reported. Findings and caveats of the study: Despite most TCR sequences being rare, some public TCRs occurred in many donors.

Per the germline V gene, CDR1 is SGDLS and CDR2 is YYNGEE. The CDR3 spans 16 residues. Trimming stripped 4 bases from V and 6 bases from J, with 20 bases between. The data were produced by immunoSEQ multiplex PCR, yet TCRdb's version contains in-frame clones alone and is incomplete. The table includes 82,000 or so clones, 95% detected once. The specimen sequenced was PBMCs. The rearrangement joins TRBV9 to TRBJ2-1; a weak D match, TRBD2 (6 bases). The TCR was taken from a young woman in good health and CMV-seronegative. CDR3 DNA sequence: TGTGCCAGCAGCCCCCCGGGGGTAGCGGAAATCAATGAGCAGTTCTTC. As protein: CASSPPGVAEINEQFF.